A selection of T cell receptor beta chains follows, all from one sample in a study of CD8 T cells in Susac syndrome. TCRdb used MiXCR to reprocess the immunoSEQ multiplex PCR reads, holding one entry per CDR3 protein. The profile shows hundreds of thousands of distinct CDR3 sequences, around nine tenths of them singletons. The sequenced sample was CD8+ T cells from PBMCs. The receptors shown here come from a human donor with multiple sclerosis. Each CDR3 is given with its conserved first and last residue. A D gene is named only where the DNA matches it firmly. Clone size, where shown, is once, few, many, or a class for clones that have expanded.

-	TRBJ2-5	TRBV27	TRBD2	CASSLTSGRWETQYF	TGTGCCAGCAGTTTGACTAGCGGGAGGTGGGAGACCCAGTACTTC
-	TRBJ2-1	TRBV13	-	CASSLGLQSWTVEFF	TGTGCCAGCAGCTTAGGCCTTCAGAGCTGGACAGTGGAGTTCTTC
-	TRBJ2-1	TRBV5-8	TRBD2	CASSSMTSGVSSYNEQFF	TGTGCCAGCAGCTCCATGACTAGCGGAGTGTCGTCCTACAATGAGCAGTTCTTC
-	TRBJ1-1	TRBV15	-	CAIEVRGPGGTEAFF	TGTGCCATAGAAGTCCGGGGCCCCGGAGGCACTGAAGCTTTCTTT
-	TRBJ2-3	TRBV9	-	CASSSSRDTQYF	TGTGCCAGCAGCTCAAGTCGGGATACGCAGTATTTT
-	TRBJ2-2	TRBV16	-	CASSQANPTGELFF	TGTGCCAGCAGCCAGGCAAACCCCACCGGGGAGCTGTTTTTT
-	TRBJ1-5	TRBV7-2	-	CASSVHNQPQHF	TGTGCCAGCAGCGTACACAATCAGCCCCAGCATTTT
-	TRBJ1-5	TRBV2	TRBD1	CASSAYRGQGQPQHF	TGTGCCAGCAGTGCCTACAGGGGGCAGGGACAGCCCCAGCATTTT
-	TRBJ2-7	TRBV4-1	-	CASSQDPPGRETYEQYF	TGCGCCAGCAGCCAAGACCCGCCGGGACGAGAGACCTACGAGCAGTACTTC
-	TRBJ1-2	TRBV2	-	CASFWGGNGYTF	TGTGCCAGTTTCTGGGGGGGAAACGGCTACACCTTC
few	TRBJ2-7	TRBV6-5	TRBD2	CASSPTSGAYEQYF	TGTGCCAGCAGCCCGACTAGCGGAGCTTACGAGCAGTACTTC
-	TRBJ2-7	TRBV12-3/TRBV12-4	TRBD2	CASSSGAAGGDYEQYF	TGTGCCAGCAGTTCGGGGGCGGCGGGAGGCGACTACGAGCAGTACTTC
few	TRBJ2-1	TRBV7-2	TRBD2	CASSGRLAGLYNEQFF	TGTGCCAGCAGCGGACGACTAGCGGGGTTATACAATGAGCAGTTCTTC
-	TRBJ1-2	TRBV7-9	-	CASSSHGQNYGYTF	TGTGCCAGCAGCTCACACGGACAGAACTATGGCTACACCTTC
-	TRBJ2-1	TRBV27	-	CASSLSGLLEQFF	TGTGCCAGCAGTTTATCGGGCCTACTGGAGCAGTTCTTC
-	TRBJ1-1	TRBV20-1	-	CSARPAQGWNTEAFF	TGCAGTGCTAGACCCGCCCAGGGATGGAACACTGAAGCTTTCTTT
-	TRBJ2-1	TRBV4-1	-	CASSQDQSSYNEQFF	TGCGCCAGCAGCCAGGACCAAAGCTCCTACAATGAGCAGTTCTTC
once	TRBJ1-2	TRBV13	-	CASSGRALTAYTF	TGTGCCAGCAGCGGGAGGGCCTTGACCGCCTACACCTTC
-	TRBJ2-5	TRBV19	TRBD2	CASSIAGGRETQYF	TGTGCCAGTAGTATCGCGGGGGGCCGAGAGACCCAGTACTTC
-	TRBJ2-7	TRBV28	-	CASSLTGFGYEQYF	TGTGCCAGCAGTTTAACAGGTTTTGGCTACGAGCAGTACTTC
few	TRBJ2-4	TRBV4-1	-	CASSQATGILDIQYF	TGCGCCAGCAGCCAAGCTACAGGGATATTAGACATTCAGTACTTC
-	TRBJ2-7	TRBV7-9	-	CASSFAGTYEQYF	TGTGCCAGCAGCTTCGCGGGCACCTACGAGCAGTACTTC
-	TRBJ1-2	TRBV6-1	-	CASSERSGVYGYTF	TGTGCCAGCAGTGAAAGGAGCGGAGTATATGGCTACACCTTC
-	TRBJ2-4	TRBV6-1	-	CASRLNGGGGKNIQYF	TGTGCCAGCAGACTAAACGGGGGAGGGGGCAAAAACATTCAGTACTTC
-	TRBJ2-1	TRBV10-3	-	CAISGTGYHEQFF	TGTGCCATCAGTGGTACAGGGTACCATGAGCAGTTCTTC
-	TRBJ2-5	TRBV25-1	-	CASSDSQDQETQYF	TGTGCCAGCAGTGACTCCCAGGATCAAGAGACCCAGTACTTC
-	TRBJ1-1	TRBV3-1	TRBD1	CASSPQGVALEAFF	TGTGCCAGCAGCCCTCAGGGGGTAGCGCTTGAAGCTTTCTTT
-	TRBJ2-7	TRBV5-4	TRBD2	CASSLGVLAGVYEQYF	TGTGCCAGCAGCTTGGGTGTGCTAGCGGGAGTCTACGAGCAGTACTTC
-	TRBJ2-1	TRBV30	TRBD2	CAWSGGLAGGPQFF	TGTGCCTGGAGTGGAGGACTAGCGGGGGGCCCTCAGTTCTTC
-	TRBJ1-2	TRBV6-5	-	CASSYSSGFYGYTF	TGTGCCAGCAGTTACTCTAGCGGCTTCTATGGCTACACCTTC
-	TRBJ2-1	TRBV5-6	-	CASSLGPREQFF	TGTGCCAGCAGCTTGGGTCCTAGGGAGCAGTTCTTC
-	TRBJ2-5	TRBV20-1	-	CSANPTGQFETQYF	TGCAGTGCTAACCCTACCGGGCAGTTCGAGACCCAGTACTTC
-	TRBJ2-5	TRBV9	-	CASSPHASLIQGEGTQYF	TGTGCCAGCAGCCCACACGCGAGTTTAATACAGGGCGAGGGGACCCAGTACTTC
-	TRBJ2-3	TRBV25-1	-	CASSSRSLDTQYF	TGTGCCAGCAGTTCGCGGTCTTTGGATACGCAGTATTTT
-	TRBJ2-5	TRBV12-3/TRBV12-4	-	CASSHTGLSGETQYF	TGTGCCAGCAGCCATACGGGACTCTCGGGAGAGACCCAGTACTTC
-	TRBJ1-1	TRBV5-6	TRBD1	CASRTGVMDTEAFF	TGTGCCAGCAGAACAGGGGTTATGGACACTGAAGCTTTCTTT
-	TRBJ2-7	TRBV12-3/TRBV12-4	-	CASSSLGQGDIKQYF	TGTGCCAGCAGTTCCCTCGGTCAGGGAGATATCAAGCAGTACTTC
once	TRBJ2-3	TRBV24-1	-	CATKDPQEITDTQYF	TGTGCCACCAAGGACCCACAGGAAATCACAGATACGCAGTATTTT
-	TRBJ1-2	TRBV30	TRBD1	CAWDRGGYGYTF	TGTGCCTGGGACAGGGGAGGCTATGGCTACACCTTC
-	TRBJ1-5	TRBV6-5	-	CASSSDSGKGNQPQHF	TGTGCCAGCAGTTCGGATTCGGGGAAAGGCAATCAGCCCCAGCATTTT
-	TRBJ1-5	TRBV20-1	-	CSARVIGAGQPQHF	TGCAGTGCTAGAGTGATCGGGGCAGGTCAGCCCCAGCATTTT
once	TRBJ1-2	TRBV7-8	-	CASSLESSGMYGYTF	TGTGCCAGCAGCTTAGAATCGTCAGGGATGTATGGCTACACCTTC
-	TRBJ1-1	TRBV12-5	-	CASGLQVGMNTEAFF	TGTGCTAGTGGTTTACAAGTGGGTATGAACACTGAAGCTTTCTTT
-	TRBJ1-3	TRBV7-9	-	CASSPRTAGSGNTIYF	TGTGCCAGCAGCCCCCGAACCGCCGGCTCTGGAAACACCATATATTTT
-	TRBJ2-7	TRBV5-4	-	CASSSGLAMEQYF	TGTGCCAGCAGCTCGGGACTCGCGATGGAGCAGTACTTC
-	TRBJ2-1	TRBV20-1	-	CSAREGHSYNEQFF	TGCAGTGCTAGAGAGGGCCATTCCTACAATGAGCAGTTCTTC
once	TRBJ1-1	TRBV20-1	TRBD1	CSAQGQANTEAFF	TGCAGTGCTCAGGGACAGGCGAACACTGAAGCTTTCTTT
-	TRBJ1-2	TRBV5-6	-	CASSSLPGRWDGYTF	TGTGCCAGCAGCTCCCTGCCAGGGAGATGGGATGGCTACACCTTC
-	TRBJ2-3	TRBV27	-	CASSLDPRAMYDTQYF	TGTGCCAGCAGTTTGGATCCCCGGGCAATGTACGATACGCAGTATTTT
-	TRBJ1-2	TRBV3-1	-	CASSQGIRDGRGYTF	TGTGCCAGCAGCCAAGGAATCCGGGACGGTCGAGGCTACACCTTC
few	TRBJ2-2	TRBV5-1	TRBD1	CASSLEPGQKNTGELFF	TGCGCCAGCAGCTTGGAGCCGGGACAGAAGAACACCGGGGAGCTCTTTTTT
-	TRBJ2-1	TRBV3-1	TRBD2	CASRTLSGLASDNEQFF	TGTGCCAGCAGAACTTTATCGGGACTAGCGTCCGACAATGAGCAGTTCTTC
-	TRBJ2-1	TRBV5-6	-	CASSPGPLVREDEQFF	TGTGCCAGCAGCCCCGGACCCCTTGTCCGTGAGGATGAGCAGTTCTTC
-	TRBJ2-3	TRBV6-1	-	CASSRRIGKLGDTQYF	TGTGCCAGCAGCCGCCGAATAGGGAAGCTCGGCGATACGCAGTATTTT
-	TRBJ1-1	TRBV24-1	-	CATSAAGDLGAFF	TGTGCCACATCCGCGGCAGGGGATTTGGGGGCTTTCTTT
-	TRBJ1-4	TRBV4-1	-	CASSQDQEYSEKLFF	TGCGCCAGCAGCCAAGATCAAGAGTACAGTGAAAAACTGTTTTTT
-	TRBJ2-5	TRBV30	-	CASTMRGETQYF	TGTGCCTCGACTATGAGGGGAGAGACCCAGTACTTC
-	TRBJ2-1	TRBV27	-	CASSLGTLYNEQFF	TGTGCCAGCAGTCTGGGGACCCTTTACAATGAGCAGTTCTTC
-	TRBJ1-1	TRBV7-2	TRBD1	CASSFPGTAGNTEAFF	TGTGCCAGCAGCTTCCCCGGGACAGCCGGGAACACTGAAGCTTTCTTT
-	TRBJ1-2	TRBV19	-	CASTNYSYYGYTF	TGTGCCAGTACGAATTACAGTTACTATGGCTACACCTTC